This record concerns one T cell receptor beta chain sequence. What it recognizes is unknown. TCR cDNA, made by 5'RACE template switching, carried an added universal primer site and UMIs. One entry per CDR3 protein results from TCRdb running MiXCR on the 5' RACE reads. The sample has about 73,000 distinct CDR3 sequences, over 7.5% seen once. This specimen belongs to a study of T cells after yellow fever vaccination. Across the study: Preparing low-cell-number fractions relied on SMART-Seq v4 Ultra Low Input. The study, taken as a whole, reports: From the bulk population, abundant clonotypes could contaminate and appear within FACS-sorted repertoires.

Trimming removed 6 bases from V and 2 bases from J, with 18 bases in between. Germline V gene data show CDR1 as MNHEY and CDR2 as SMNVEV (reference sequence). The CDR3 totals 16 residues. The source is a man younger than 45 who received the YFV17D yellow fever vaccine. V gene TRBV27 combines with J gene TRBJ2-3; possibly TRBD1 for D (6 bases). The starting material was CD8+ T cells sorted from PBMCs, obtained on the day of the yellow fever booster vaccination. CDR3 amino acids: CASRRERGLNTDTQYF. CDR3 in DNA: TGTGCCAGCAGGAGGGAGAGGGGGTTAAACACAGATACGCAGTATTTT.